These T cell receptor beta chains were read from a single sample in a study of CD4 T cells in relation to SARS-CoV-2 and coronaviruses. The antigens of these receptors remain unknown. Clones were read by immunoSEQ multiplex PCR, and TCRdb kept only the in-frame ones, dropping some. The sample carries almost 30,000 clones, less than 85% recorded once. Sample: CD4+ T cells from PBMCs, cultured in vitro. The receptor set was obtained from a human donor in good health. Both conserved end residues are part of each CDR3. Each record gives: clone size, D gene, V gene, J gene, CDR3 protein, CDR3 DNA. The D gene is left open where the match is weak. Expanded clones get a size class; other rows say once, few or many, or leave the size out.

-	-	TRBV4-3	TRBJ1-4	CASSQEARGLWEKLFF	TGCGCCAGCAGCCAAGAGGCGAGGGGACTTTGGGAAAAACTGTTTTTT
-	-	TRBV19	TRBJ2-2	CASSVQGRTGELFF	TGTGCCAGTAGTGTACAGGGTCGCACCGGGGAGCTGTTTTTT
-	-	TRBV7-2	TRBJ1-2	CASSSLYGYTF	TGTGCCAGCAGCTCTTTATATGGCTACACCTTC
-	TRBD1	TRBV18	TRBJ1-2	CASSPTGEGYGYTF	TGTGCCAGCTCACCGACAGGGGAGGGCTATGGCTACACCTTC
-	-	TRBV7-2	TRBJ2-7	CASAIPTYEQYF	TGTGCCAGTGCGATACCCACCTACGAGCAGTACTTC
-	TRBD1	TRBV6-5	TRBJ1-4	CASSSNRGNEKLFF	TGTGCCAGCAGTTCGAACAGGGGTAATGAAAAACTGTTTTTT
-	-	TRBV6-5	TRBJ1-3	CASRSYSGNTIYF	TGTGCCAGCCGATCGTACTCTGGAAACACCATATATTTT
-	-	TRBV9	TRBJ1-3	CASSVGGGRNTIYF	TGTGCCAGCAGCGTCGGGGGTGGCAGAAACACCATATATTTT
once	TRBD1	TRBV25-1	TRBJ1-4	CASSRTGGLANEKLFF	TGTGCCAGCAGTCGTACAGGGGGTTTGGCTAATGAAAAACTGTTTTTT
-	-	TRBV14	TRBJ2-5	CASSPYEVAETQYF	TGTGCCAGCAGCCCCTATGAAGTGGCGGAGACCCAGTACTTC
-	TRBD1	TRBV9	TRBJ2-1	CASSSGTGAINEQFF	TGTGCCAGCAGCTCAGGGACAGGGGCTATCAATGAGCAGTTCTTC
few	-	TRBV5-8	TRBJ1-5	CASSLVGGHQPQHF	TGTGCCAGCAGCTTGGTGGGGGGGCATCAGCCCCAGCATTTT
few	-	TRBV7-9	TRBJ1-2	CATTAYRGAGNGYTF	TGTGCCACCACAGCTTACCGGGGGGCAGGGAATGGCTACACCTTC
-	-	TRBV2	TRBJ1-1	CACRDTISGAEAFF	TGTGCCTGCCGGGACACAATTTCTGGGGCTGAAGCTTTCTTT
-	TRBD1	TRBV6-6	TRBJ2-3	CASSGQDRGRADTQYF	TGTGCCAGCAGTGGCCAGGACAGGGGCCGCGCAGATACGCAGTATTTT
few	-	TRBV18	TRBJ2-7	CASSPRPADEQYF	TGTGCCAGCTCACCAAGGCCTGCCGACGAGCAGTACTTC
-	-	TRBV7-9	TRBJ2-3	CASSSLDSTDTQYF	TGTGCCAGCAGCTCCCTTGATAGCACAGATACGCAGTATTTT
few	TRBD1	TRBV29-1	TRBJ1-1	CSASPGQGVTAFF	TGCAGCGCGTCTCCTGGACAGGGGGTTACGGCTTTCTTT
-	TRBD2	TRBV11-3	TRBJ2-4	CASSLSAGGTENIQYF	TGTGCCAGCAGCCTATCCGCGGGGGGGACAGAAAACATTCAGTACTTC
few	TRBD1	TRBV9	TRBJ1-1	CASSRTGGNTEAFF	TGTGCCAGCAGCCGAACAGGGGGAAACACTGAAGCTTTCTTT
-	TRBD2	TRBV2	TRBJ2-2	CASRNGLAGLTGELFF	TGTGCCAGCAGGAACGGGCTAGCGGGGCTCACCGGGGAGCTGTTTTTT
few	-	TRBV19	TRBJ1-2	CASSSRVPRAGYTF	TGTGCCAGTAGTTCCAGGGTCCCAAGGGCTGGCTACACCTTC
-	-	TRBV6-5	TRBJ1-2	CASRRQVNYGYTF	TGTGCCAGCAGACGACAGGTGAACTATGGCTACACCTTC
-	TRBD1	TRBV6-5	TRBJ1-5	CASSFTGTGEQPQHF	TGTGCCAGCAGTTTCACCGGGACAGGGGAACAGCCCCAGCATTTT
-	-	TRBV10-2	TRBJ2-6	CASSEWGQGSGANVLTF	TGCGCCAGCAGTGAGTGGGGGCAAGGCTCTGGGGCCAACGTCCTGACTTTC
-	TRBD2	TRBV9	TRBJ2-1	CASSEREGSYNEQFF	TGTGCCAGCAGCGAAAGGGAGGGCTCCTACAATGAGCAGTTCTTC
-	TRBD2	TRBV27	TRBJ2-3	CASAIAGEISTDTQYF	TGTGCCAGCGCAATAGCGGGGGAAATCTCCACGGATACGCAGTATTTT
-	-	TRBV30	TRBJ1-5	CAWSTVYSNQPQHF	TGTGCCTGGTCCACAGTTTATAGCAATCAGCCCCAGCATTTT
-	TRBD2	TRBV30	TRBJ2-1	CAWSKASGIEQFF	TGTGCCTGGAGCAAGGCTAGCGGCATTGAGCAGTTCTTC
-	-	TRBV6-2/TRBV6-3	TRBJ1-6	CASSYSSARASPLHF	TGTGCCAGCAGTTACTCGTCGGCTAGGGCATCACCCCTCCACTTT
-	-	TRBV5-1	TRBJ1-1	CASSLGQGYTEAFF	TGCGCCAGCAGCTTGGGGCAGGGGTACACTGAAGCTTTCTTT
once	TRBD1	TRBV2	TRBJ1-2	CASTPLQGGGGYTF	TGTGCCAGCACCCCTCTTCAGGGGGGTGGTGGCTACACCTTC
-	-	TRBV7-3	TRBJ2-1	CASSLGVGNEQFF	TGTGCCAGCAGCTTAGGTGTGGGTAATGAGCAGTTCTTC
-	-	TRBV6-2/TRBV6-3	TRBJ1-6	CASSYSRFSPLHF	TGTGCCAGCAGTTACTCCCGTTTCTCACCCCTCCACTTT
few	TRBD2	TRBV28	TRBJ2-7	CASGTVAGELYEQYF	TGTGCCAGCGGGACTGTAGCGGGGGAGCTCTACGAGCAGTACTTC
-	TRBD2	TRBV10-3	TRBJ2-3	CAISASREGTDTQYF	TGTGCCATCAGTGCTTCCCGGGAGGGCACAGATACGCAGTATTTT
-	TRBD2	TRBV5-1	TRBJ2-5	CASSPPQRGQETQYF	TGCGCCAGCAGCCCCCCCCAGCGGGGGCAAGAGACCCAGTACTTC
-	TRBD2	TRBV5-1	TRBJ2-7	CASSWNGLAGAYEQYF	TGCGCCAGCAGCTGGAACGGACTAGCGGGGGCCTACGAGCAGTACTTC
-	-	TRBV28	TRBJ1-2	CASGLEFTYGYTF	TGTGCCAGCGGGCTAGAGTTTACATATGGCTACACCTTC
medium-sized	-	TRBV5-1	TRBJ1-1	CASSSGVNTEAFF	TGCGCCAGCAGTTCGGGGGTTAACACTGAAGCTTTCTTT
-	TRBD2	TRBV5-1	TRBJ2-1	CASSLNGGNYNEQFF	TGCGCCAGCAGCTTGAACGGGGGGAACTACAATGAGCAGTTCTTC
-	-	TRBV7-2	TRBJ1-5	CASSLFAGANQPQHF	TGTGCCAGCAGCTTATTCGCAGGGGCCAATCAGCCCCAGCATTTT
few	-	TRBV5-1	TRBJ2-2	CASSRSSAPGAGELFF	TGCGCCAGCAGCCGATCTAGCGCCCCCGGGGCCGGGGAGCTGTTTTTT
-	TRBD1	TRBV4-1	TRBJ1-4	CASSWTGVEKLFF	TGCGCCAGCAGCTGGACAGGGGTTGAAAAACTGTTTTTT
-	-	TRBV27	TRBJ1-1	CASRLVRGNTEAFF	TGTGCCAGCAGGTTGGTACGGGGTAACACTGAAGCTTTCTTT
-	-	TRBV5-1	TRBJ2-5	CASSRQQETQYF	TGCGCCAGCAGTCGACAGCAAGAGACCCAGTACTTC
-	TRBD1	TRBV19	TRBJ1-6	CASTDRGGIGYSPLHF	TGTGCCAGTACTGACAGGGGTGGAATTGGTTATTCACCCCTCCACTTT
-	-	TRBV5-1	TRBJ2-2	CASTPPGTGTGELFF	TGCGCCAGCACCCCGCCTGGGACGGGCACCGGGGAGCTGTTTTTT
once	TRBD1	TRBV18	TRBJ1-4	CASSPIETGGRSKLFF	TGTGCCAGCTCACCGATCGAAACAGGGGGCAGGAGTAAACTGTTTTTT
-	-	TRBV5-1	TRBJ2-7	CASSLDGAGEQYF	TGCGCCAGCAGCTTGGATGGGGCGGGCGAGCAGTACTTC
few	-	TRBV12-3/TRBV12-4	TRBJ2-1	CASSLNGDEQFF	TGTGCCAGCAGTTTAAACGGGGATGAGCAGTTCTTC
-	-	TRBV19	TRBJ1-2	CASSTGGGGYTF	TGTGCCAGTAGTACCGGGGGTGGTGGCTACACCTTC